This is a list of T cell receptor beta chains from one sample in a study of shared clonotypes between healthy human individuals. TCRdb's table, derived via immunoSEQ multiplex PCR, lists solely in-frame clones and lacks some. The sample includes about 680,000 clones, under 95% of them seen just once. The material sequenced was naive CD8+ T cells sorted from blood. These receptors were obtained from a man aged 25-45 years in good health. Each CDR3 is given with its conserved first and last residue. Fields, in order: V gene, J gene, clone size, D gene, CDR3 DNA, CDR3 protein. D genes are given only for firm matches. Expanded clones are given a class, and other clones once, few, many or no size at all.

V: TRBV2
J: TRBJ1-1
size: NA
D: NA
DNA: TGTGCCAGCAGTGAAGGCCCAGGCACTGAAGCTTTCTTT
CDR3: CASSEGPGTEAFF

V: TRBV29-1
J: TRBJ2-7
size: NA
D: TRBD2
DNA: TGCAGCGTCACATTGGGGACTAGCGGCTCCTACGAGCAGTACTTC
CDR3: CSVTLGTSGSYEQYF

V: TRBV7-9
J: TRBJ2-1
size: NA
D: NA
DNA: TGTGCCAGCAGCTTAGGATACCAGGAGAGCTCCTACAATGAGCAGTTCTTC
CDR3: CASSLGYQESSYNEQFF

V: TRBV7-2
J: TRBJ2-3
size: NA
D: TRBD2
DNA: TGTGCCAGCAGCCAACTAGCGGGGGGCGCCGCTAGCACAGATACGCAGTATTTT
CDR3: CASSQLAGGAASTDTQYF

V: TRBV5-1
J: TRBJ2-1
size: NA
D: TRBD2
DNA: TGCGCCAGCAGCTTGGCCGGAGCGGGGACCTACAATGAGCAGTTCTTC
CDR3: CASSLAGAGTYNEQFF

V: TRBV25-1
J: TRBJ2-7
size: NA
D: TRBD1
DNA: TGTGCCAGCAGTGCCGGGACAGGGTACTACGAGCAGTACTTC
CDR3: CASSAGTGYYEQYF

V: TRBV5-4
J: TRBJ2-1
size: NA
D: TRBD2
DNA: TGTGCCAGCAGCCCACTAACTAGCGGGGCTCCGGGTGAGCAGTTCTTC
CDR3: CASSPLTSGAPGEQFF

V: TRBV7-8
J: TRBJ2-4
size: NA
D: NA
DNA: TGTGCCAGCAGACCAGGTGGGGGGGCTGAAGGAAACATTCAGTACTTC
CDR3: CASRPGGGAEGNIQYF

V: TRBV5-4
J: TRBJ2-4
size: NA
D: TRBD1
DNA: TGTGCCAGCAGCTCGGGACAGGGATTCGACAAAAACATTCAGTACTTC
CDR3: CASSSGQGFDKNIQYF

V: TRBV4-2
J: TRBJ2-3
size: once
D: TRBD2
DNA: TGTGCCAGCAGCCCACGGGGACTAGCGGGAACCGAAAATACGCAGTATTTT
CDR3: CASSPRGLAGTENTQYF

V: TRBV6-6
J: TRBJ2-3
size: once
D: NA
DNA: TGTGCCGCGGGCAGCGACCCGGGCACAGATACGCAGTATTTT
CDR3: CAAGSDPGTDTQYF

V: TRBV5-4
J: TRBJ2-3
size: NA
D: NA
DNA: TGTGCCAGCAAGAGCACAGATACGCAGTATTTT
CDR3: CASKSTDTQYF

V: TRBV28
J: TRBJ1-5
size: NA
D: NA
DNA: TGTGCCAGCAGTTTGACCACATCCTTGGGGAGGCGACGTAGGCAGCCCCAGCATTTT
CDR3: CASSLTTSLGRRRRQPQHF

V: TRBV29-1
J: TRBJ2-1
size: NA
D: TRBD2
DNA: TGCAGCGTTGGGCGGGAGTTCCAGGGCGAGCAGTTCTTC
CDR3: CSVGREFQGEQFF